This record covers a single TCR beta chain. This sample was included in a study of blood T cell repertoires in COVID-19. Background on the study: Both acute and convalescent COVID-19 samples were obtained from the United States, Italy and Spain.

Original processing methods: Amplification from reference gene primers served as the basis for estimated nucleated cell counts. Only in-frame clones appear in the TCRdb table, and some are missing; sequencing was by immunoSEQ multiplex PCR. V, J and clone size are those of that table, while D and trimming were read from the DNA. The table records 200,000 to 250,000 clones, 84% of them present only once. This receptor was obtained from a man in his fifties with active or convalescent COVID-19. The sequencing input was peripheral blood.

The CDR3 sequence is CATSDRDSYGYTF. CDR3 DNA: TGTGCCACCAGTGACAGGGACAGTTATGGCTACACCTTC. The chain has TRBV24-1 and TRBJ1-2; TRBD1 agrees at 7 bases. Germline loops: CDR1 KGHDR, CDR2 SFDVKD. This CDR3 comprises 13 residues. The V gene end was trimmed by 4 bases and the J gene end by 5 bases; junction bases not matched to a gene: 3.